The TCR beta chain described here comes from a study of graft-versus-host responses after intestinal transplantation. About the research overall: Isolated intestinal, liver-intestinal, or multivisceral transplants were what recipients had. All recipients got anti-thymocyte globulin induction, then tacrolimus and steroids for 3 to 4 years. Study-level points and caveats: The study found high graft-versus-host to host-versus-graft clonal ratios in allografts of patients with graft-donor T cell macrochimerism.

Looked up from germline, CDR1 is SGHRS and CDR2 is YFSETQ. Trimming removed 4 bases from V and 6 bases from J; junction bases left unmatched: 13. CDR3 length equals 17 residues. As concerns this clone: The antigen is unknown.

This table comes from immunoSEQ multiplex PCR, and its TCRdb copy is limited to in-frame clones, with some not included. The sample carries tens of thousands of clones, 85% to 90% recorded once. The chain has TRBV5-1 and TRBJ2-2; 9 nucleotides agree with TRBD1. The source is a human donor who received an intestinal transplant. Sequencing used unstimulated CD4+ T cells sorted from spleen or lymph node cells, obtained before intestinal transplant. In DNA form, the CDR3 reads TGCGCCAGCAGCCCTAAGGGGACAGGGCTATTCGCCGGGGAGCTGTTTTTT. Its protein product is CASSPKGTGLFAGELFF.